A single sample is the source of the 20 T cell receptor beta chains below, sequenced in a study of blood T cell repertoires in COVID-19. The data were produced by immunoSEQ multiplex PCR, yet TCRdb's version contains in-frame clones alone and is incomplete. The sample lists approximately 130,000 clones, around four fifths occurring once. Sequenced: peripheral blood. These receptor sequences come from an elderly man with active or convalescent COVID-19.

The rearrangement uses TRBV5-1 and TRBJ1-5, with a weak D call TRBD1 (6 bases). The CDR3 spans 14 residues. The germline gives CDR1 SGHRS, CDR2 YFSETQ. V lost 1 base to trimming and J lost 3 bases, with 8 bases between them. CDR3 sequence: CASSLSGDNQPQHF. The DNA of the CDR3 is TGCGCCAGCAGCTTGTCAGGGGACAATCAGCCCCAGCATTTT. The whole variable domain, filled in from reference TRBV5-1 and TRBJ1-5, reads KAGVTQTPRYLIKTRGQQVTLSCSPISGHRSVSWYQQTPGQGLQFLFEYFSETQRNKGNFPGRFSGRQFSNSRSEMNVSTLELGDSALYLCASSLSGDNQPQHFGDGTRLSIL.

This clone was counted once. The rearrangement uses TRBV29-1 and TRBJ1-1; 11 positions agree with TRBD1. This CDR3 spans 14 amino acids. The germline V gene encodes CDR1 SQVTM and CDR2 ANQGSEA. Losses at the gene ends were 1 base for V and 3 bases for J; bases not matched to a gene: 1. The chain's CDR3 is CSVEGTGGYTEAFF. DNA of the CDR3: TGCAGCGTTGAAGGGACAGGGGGCTACACTGAAGCTTTCTTT. Together with reference TRBV29-1 and TRBJ1-1, the CDR3 gives the full variable domain: SAVISQKPSRDICQRGTSLTIQCQVDSQVTMMFWYRQQPGQSLTLIATANQGSEATYESGFVIDKFPISRPNLTFSTLTVSNMSPEDSSIYLCSVEGTGGYTEAFFGQGTRLTVV.

The chain links TRBV27 to TRBJ1-2, with TRBD1 matching 7 bases. Germline V CDR1 and CDR2: MNHEY, SMNVEV (reference sequence). CDR3 length: 14 amino acids. J lost 4 bases, V lost 8 bases, and 10 bases had no gene match. This chain's CDR3 is CASGSGQLGYGYTF. CDR3 sequence (DNA): TGTGCCAGCGGCTCGGGACAGCTAGGCTATGGCTACACCTTC.

The chain couples TRBV18 to TRBJ2-1, with D perhaps matching TRBD2 (7 bases). The CDR3 has 18 residues. V was pared by 0 bases and J by 1 base, with 16 bases between. CDR1 and CDR2 (germline): KGHSH, LQKENI. CDR3 sequence (DNA): TGTGCCAGCTCACCACCGGCGGAGGGGAGGGGGTCCTACAATGAGCAGTTCTTC. Its translation: CASSPPAEGRGSYNEQFF.

The chain uses TRBV5-6 and TRBJ2-7; maybe TRBD1 (6 bases). The V gene's germline CDR1 is SGHDT and CDR2 YYEEEE. The CDR3 runs to 13 residues. Trimming shortened V by 2 bases and J by 3 bases, and 9 bases separated the two germline ends. The CDR3 protein is CASSLGTLYEQYF. CDR3 DNA sequence: TGTGCCAGCAGCTTAGGGACACTCTACGAGCAGTACTTC.

The chain carries TRBV7-2 and TRBJ1-4; 9 bases align to TRBD1. The germline gives CDR1 SGHTA, CDR2 FQGNSA. The ends lost 1 base at V and 5 bases at J; junction bases unmatched: 2. The CDR3 extends over 15 amino acids. DNA for the CDR3: TGTGCCAGCAGCTTAGGAGGGACAGGGAATGAAAAACTGTTTTTT. Protein product: CASSLGGTGNEKLFF.

The V gene is TRBV7-9, the J gene TRBJ2-5; 7 nucleotides align to TRBD2. Trimming cost V 1 base and J 5 bases; bases outside gene matches: 7. This CDR3 spans 15 amino acids. The germline CDR1 and CDR2 sequences are SEHNR and FQNEAQ (reference sequence). The CDR3 DNA reads as TGTGCCAGCAGCTTAGAGGGGCGGGAGTGGGAGACCCAGTACTTC. This gives the protein CASSLEGREWETQYF. Combining the CDR3 with reference TRBV7-9 and TRBJ2-5 gives the whole variable domain DTGVSQNPRHKITKRGQNVTFRCDPISEHNRLYWYRQTLGQGPEFLTYFQNEAQLEKSRLLSDRFSAERPKGSFSTLEIQRTEQGDSAMYLCASSLEGREWETQYFGPGTRLLVL.

This clone has just one count. The chain combines TRBV5-4 with TRBJ2-7; D is possibly TRBD1 (6 bases). The CDR3 runs 15 residues. The V end lost 4 bases, the J end lost 0 bases, and 14 bases lay between the germline ends. CDR1 is SGHNT and CDR2 is YYREEE in the germline V gene (reference sequence). CDR3 nucleotide sequence: TGTGCCAGCAGCCACGGGACACTCAGCTCCTACGAGCAGTACTTC. Its protein product is CASSHGTLSSYEQYF.

The chain employs TRBV11-2 and TRBJ2-5; 13 bases map to TRBD2. The CDR3 is 15 amino acids. J lost 5 bases, V lost 4 bases, and 4 bases had no gene match. Germline V lookup: CDR1 SGHAT, CDR2 FQNNGV. CDR3 sequence reads: CASSSGLAGPETQYF. The CDR3, as DNA: TGTGCCAGCAGCTCGGGACTAGCGGGACCGGAGACCCAGTACTTC.

V and J are TRBV28 and TRBJ1-1; D ambiguous. CDR3 length: 12 residues. V was shortened by 7 bases and J by 2 bases, with 8 bases between the two germline ends. Germline CDR1 and CDR2: MDHEN and SYDVKM. In nucleotides, the CDR3 is TGTGCCAGCATCGCGGGAAACACTGAAGCTTTCTTT. This gives the protein CASIAGNTEAFF.

This rearrangement joins TRBV7-3 to TRBJ2-1; unclear D gene. The germline V and J ends were trimmed by 1 base and 8 bases, with 15 bases remaining between them. The CDR3 sequence is 15 residues long. Germline loops: CDR1 SGHTA, CDR2 FQGTGA. Here the CDR3 reads CASSLSADKVYEQFF. In DNA, the CDR3 is TGTGCCAGCAGCTTAAGTGCTGACAAAGTTTATGAGCAGTTCTTC.

The rearrangement uses TRBV5-6 and TRBJ1-2; no reliable D call. The CDR3 has 15 residues. V was trimmed by 2 bases and J by 4 bases, leaving 15 bases between them. Germline V lookup: CDR1 SGHDT, CDR2 YYEEEE. The chain's CDR3 is CASSFIAREGYGYTF. CDR3 sequence (DNA): TGTGCCAGCAGCTTTATCGCCCGGGAGGGCTATGGCTACACCTTC.

The chain recombines TRBV4-1 with TRBJ1-3; TRBD1 is a possible D gene (6 bases). The length of the CDR3 is 17 residues. Looked up from germline, CDR1 is MGHRA and CDR2 is YSYEKL. Trimming cost V 0 bases and J 0 bases, with 12 bases left between them. CDR3: CASSQDGGANSGNTIYF. DNA of the CDR3: TGCGCCAGCAGCCAAGATGGGGGGGCAAACTCTGGAAACACCATATATTTT.

The chain employs TRBV9 and TRBJ2-2; TRBD2 agrees at 12 bases. Losses at the gene ends were 4 bases for V and 3 bases for J; bases not matched to a gene: 7. Germline-derived CDR1 and CDR2 are SGDLS and YYNGEE. The CDR3 spans 17 residues. The CDR3 reads CASSFRLAGADTGELFF. The CDR3 DNA reads as TGTGCCAGCAGCTTCCGACTAGCGGGGGCCGACACCGGGGAGCTGTTTTTT.

V usage is TRBV18 and J usage is TRBJ1-2; D uncertain. Per the germline V gene, CDR1 is KGHSH and CDR2 is LQKENI. The CDR3 sequence is 14 residues long. The V and J ends lost 2 bases and 7 bases respectively, with 14 bases between them. The CDR3 DNA follows: TGTGCCAGCTCACCAAGCCCTAGCGGCGTTGGCTACACCTTC. Amino acids: CASSPSPSGVGYTF.

The chain uses TRBV7-3 and TRBJ2-5, with 7 nucleotides matching TRBD1. Trimming took 5 bases from V and 4 from J; bases not matched to a gene: 4. Germline lookup yields CDR1 SGHTA and CDR2 FQGTGA. The CDR3 contains 13 residues. The CDR3 sequence is CASSAGTAETQYF. DNA of the CDR3: TGTGCCAGCAGCGCCGGGACAGCAGAGACCCAGTACTTC.

The rearrangement uses TRBV27 and TRBJ2-2; the D is unclear. The CDR3 spans 12 residues. V lost 3 bases, J lost 5 bases, and 4 bases lay in between. Germline CDR1 is MNHEY and CDR2 is SMNVEV (reference sequence). The CDR3 nucleotides read TGTGCCAGCAGTTTTCCGACCGGGGAGCTGTTTTTT. Translation gives CASSFPTGELFF.

CDR3 nucleotides: TGTGCCTTCGACAGGGGTAATGAAAAACTGTTTTTT. It translates to CAFDRGNEKLFF. V gene TRBV30 combines with J gene TRBJ1-4, with 8 bases that match TRBD1. This CDR3 has 12 residues. Germline CDR1 reads GTSNPN; CDR2 reads SVGIG (reference sequence). The J segment lost 4 bases and the V segment lost 7 bases, leaving 2 bases of the junction unmatched.

The rearrangement uses TRBV5-6 and TRBJ1-1; possibly TRBD1 for D (5 bases). The V and J ends lost 4 bases and 0 bases respectively, with 19 bases between them. CDR3 size: 17 residues. From germline, CDR1 is SGHDT and CDR2 YYEEEE. CDR3 residues: CASSHLGPTSLNTEAFF. CDR3 DNA sequence: TGTGCCAGCAGCCATCTGGGGCCTACCAGTCTGAACACTGAAGCTTTCTTT.

The chain joins TRBV19 to TRBJ2-3; 9 nucleotides agree with TRBD2. Germline V lookup: CDR1 LNHDA, CDR2 SQIVND (reference sequence). V was pared by 4 bases and J by 3 bases, with 8 bases of the junction left unmatched. The CDR3 loop spans 16 amino acids. CDR3 in amino acids: CASSSLLRGGTDTQYF. In nucleotides, the CDR3 is TGTGCCAGTAGTAGCCTATTGCGGGGGGGGACAGATACGCAGTATTTT. The complete variable domain, with remaining parts taken from reference TRBV19 and TRBJ2-3, reads DGGITQSPKYLFRKEGQNVTLSCEQNLNHDAMYWYRQDPGQGLRLIYYSQIVNDFQKGDIAEGYSVSREKKESFPLTVTSAQKNPTAFYLCASSSLLRGGTDTQYFGPGTRLTVL.